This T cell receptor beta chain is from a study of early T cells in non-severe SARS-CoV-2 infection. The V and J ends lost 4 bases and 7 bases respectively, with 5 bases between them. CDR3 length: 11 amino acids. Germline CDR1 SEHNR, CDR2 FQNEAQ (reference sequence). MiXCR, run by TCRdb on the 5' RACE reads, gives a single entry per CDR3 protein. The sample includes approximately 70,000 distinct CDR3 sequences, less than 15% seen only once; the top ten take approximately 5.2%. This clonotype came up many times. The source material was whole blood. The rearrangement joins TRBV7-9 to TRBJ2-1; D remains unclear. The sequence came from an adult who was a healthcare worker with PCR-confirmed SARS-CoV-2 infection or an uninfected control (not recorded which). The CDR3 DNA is TGTGCCAGCAGCTCGGCTAATGAGCAGTTCTTC. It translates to CASSSANEQFF.